This TCR beta chain appears in the sequencing data of a study of CD8 T cells in Susac syndrome. Sequencing of TCR beta was performed on blood CD8+ T cells and on blood CD4+ T cells. While CD8+ and CD4+ T cells were isolated negatively, TEMRA cells were enriched by FACS. The authors reverse transcribed roughly 0.5 to 1 ug RNA with random hexamers. TCRdb independently ran MiXCR on the immunoSEQ multiplex PCR reads; one entry per CDR3 protein. The sample holds 150,000 to 200,000 distinct CDR3 sequences, roughly 95% seen once. CDR3 size: 14 residues. The V gene's germline CDR1 is SGHRS and CDR2 YFSETQ. Trimming shortened V by 3 bases and J by 5 bases, and 14 bases separated the two germline ends.

This chain connects TRBV5-1 to TRBJ2-5; D perhaps matches TRBD1 (6 bases). The source material was CD4+ T cells from PBMCs. The receptor was isolated from a human donor with Susac syndrome. CDR3 in amino acids: CASSWQGIDETQYF. The DNA for the CDR3 is TGCGCCAGCAGCTGGCAGGGGATCGATGAGACCCAGTACTTC. Variable domain in full (rest from reference TRBV5-1 and TRBJ2-5): KAGVTQTPRYLIKTRGQQVTLSCSPISGHRSVSWYQQTPGQGLQFLFEYFSETQRNKGNFPGRFSGRQFSNSRSEMNVSTLELGDSALYLCASSWQGIDETQYFGPGTRLLVL.